This T cell receptor beta chain was sequenced for a study of identical twins (dated by TCRdb to about 2016). Background on the whole study: To test whether fetal clonotypes persist, this study deep-sequenced TCR alpha and beta repertoires from monozygotic twins, from unrelated adults of various ages, and from cord blood. To rule out contamination, the twin experiments were replicated at different times with different library preparation protocols. Overall results and qualifications from the work: Out-of-frame TCR alpha sequences shared between twins showed an excess of low generation-probability sequences compared with coincidental sharing between unrelated individuals. In monozygotic twins, recombination models systematically underestimated out-of-frame TCR alpha sharing, but the models matched the sharing seen between unrelated individuals. Excess twin sharing in beta out-of-frame sequences was weaker because fewer shared sequences lowered the signal-to-noise ratio. Because the same donors could not be followed over many years, conclusions were based on cross-sectional statistical analysis. Abundant cord blood beta clonotypes carried fewer insertions; young adult naive repertoires showed a weaker similar trend, while memory repertoires showed none. Invariant T cells such as MAIT and iNKT could partly confound zero-insertion analyses, though diverse VJ usage argued against this for most clonotypes.

The library was made by 5' RACE. The sequencer was an Illumina HiSeq 2000. A universal primer binding site was introduced by template switching, and a unique molecular identifier was present in the final cDNA, enabling accurate counting of TCR cDNA molecules. Specific primers in the conserved constant-segment region were used to synthesize first-strand cDNA for the TCR alpha and beta chains. To control for contamination, every cDNA library was double barcoded, receiving both a SMART-Mk sample barcode and Illumina barcodes. TruSeq adapter sequences, together with Illumina sample barcodes, were added in two successive PCR steps. The Illumina HiSeq platform was used with custom primers to sequence TCR alpha and beta cDNA libraries. In the authors' own workflow: Unique molecular identifiers were extracted from raw reads with MiGEC, and CDR3 positions were determined with MiXCR. For each individual, recombination models were inferred using an EM algorithm with the repgenHMM and IGoR tools. Shared clonotype analysis was performed with the tcR package in R, normalizing sharing by the product of cloneset sizes. To study raw recombination without the effects of thymic and clonal selection, out-of-frame nonproductive sequences were analyzed. TCRdb applied fastp at Q25 and MiXCR to the public reads, then kept only in-frame beta chains. Rows are unified per CDR3 protein, each entry keeping the most common DNA and genes. V and J calls and clone size were set by TCRdb, not the authors. A total of 450,000 or so distinct CDR3 sequences appear in this sample, 14% of them only once. The ten biggest clones cover about 0.52% of the sample.

Comment on this clonotype: This clone's antigen is unknown. Base qualities are not at hand, and no much larger clone is one base apart.

Only healthy Caucasian donors were included. The twin cohort consisted of three pairs of female monozygotic twins, all aged 18 to 29 years. Positive isolation kits from Invitrogen were used to isolate CD4+ and CD8+ T cell populations. This sample also appeared in a second study, on yellow fever vaccine responses in identical twins. According to the second study: The authors reported that the T cell response to vaccination in identical twins appeared partly convergent and partly personalized. In identical twins, the study followed T cell clones that responded to the vaccine with precision.

The clonotype originates from a woman younger than 35 in good health. Sequences were obtained from CD4+ T cells sorted from blood.

The nucleotide sequence is given as TGTGCCAGTAGTATGGGGGTAAATCAGCCCCAGCATTTT. It specifies CASSMGVNQPQHF. Rearrangement joined TRBV19 to TRBJ1-5, and TRBD1 may be the D gene, going by 5 matching bases. From its cysteine to its phenylalanine, the CDR3 spans 13 amino acids. The sequence is cut down to CDR3 DNA, 39 bases in frame from base 1. As encoded in the germline V gene (reference sequence), CDR1 is LNHDA while CDR2 is SQIVND. V and J lose 3 bases and 4 bases, and a span of 7 bases separates them.